The 19 T cell receptor beta chains below all came from one sample that was sequenced in a study of T-cell reconstitution after alpha-beta-depleted transplantation in children. Unique molecular identifiers were incorporated during preparation of the TCRbeta library. TCRdb re-called the PCR reads through MiXCR, storing one row per CDR3 protein. Among 250,000 to 400,000 distinct CDR3 sequences listed, about a quarter were seen once. Sample: PBMCs, mostly from graft donor cells, taken 180 days after TCRalphabeta/CD19-depleted stem cell transplant. Every receptor here comes from a male patient aged 10-17 years who had a stem cell transplant for acute lymphoblastic leukemia, so the T cells may come from the graft donor.

The chain couples TRBV4-1 to TRBJ2-2; 14 positions agree with TRBD2. This CDR3 is built from 19 residues. J gave up 3 bases and V 4 bases, and 10 bases lay outside the gene matches. CDR1 and CDR2 (germline): MGHRA, YSYEKL. In nucleotides, the CDR3 is TGCGCCAGCAGCCTGGTTGGACTAGCGGGAGGATGGGACACCGGGGAGCTGTTTTTT. Translating it yields CASSLVGLAGGWDTGELFF.

There are a few counts of this clonotype. This chain uses TRBV27 with TRBJ2-1; D possibly corresponds to TRBD2 (5 bases). V shed 7 bases and J shed 7 bases, with 14 bases lying between them. The CDR3 runs 13 residues. Germline V CDR1 and CDR2: MNHEY, SMNVEV (reference sequence). For the CDR3, the DNA is TGTGCCAGCAAAGGGCGGGCTAGAAATGAGCAGTTCTTC. Translated, it gives CASKGRARNEQFF.

This sequence joins TRBV13 and TRBJ2-7, with D unresolved. Trimming removed 5 bases at V and 7 bases at J, with 15 bases between. Germline CDR1 is PRHDT and CDR2 is FYEKMQ (reference sequence). CDR3 length: 13 residues. In DNA form, the CDR3 reads TGTGCCAGCAGCCAATATAACAACAAGGAGCAGTACTTC. It translates to CASSQYNNKEQYF.

This chain connects TRBV5-5 to TRBJ2-6; no reliable D call. V gave up 3 bases and J gave up 1 base, with 14 bases separating them. Germline V gives CDR1 SGHKS, CDR2 YYEKEE (reference sequence). The CDR3 loop spans 17 amino acids. The CDR3 DNA reads as TGTGCCAGCAGCTCGTCCCTAGGCCTATCTGGGGCCAACGTCCTGACTTTC. Encoded protein: CASSSSLGLSGANVLTF.

This clonotype was counted only a few times. The J gene is TRBJ2-2, the V gene TRBV20-1; 10 bases agree with TRBD2. CDR1 and CDR2 from the germline V gene are DFQATT and SNEGSKA (reference sequence). This CDR3 has 14 amino acids. Trimming removed 3 bases from V and 5 bases from J; junction bases left unmatched: 3. The CDR3 nucleotides are TGCAGTGCTAGCCGTAGCGGGAGGACCGGGGAGCTGTTTTTT. This gives the protein CSASRSGRTGELFF.

The CDR3 here is CASSPARVSYEQYF. The CDR3 bases are TGCGCCAGCAGCCCCGCGAGGGTCTCCTACGAGCAGTACTTC. The chain carries TRBV4-1 and TRBJ2-7; tentatively, D is TRBD2 (5 bases). CDR3 length equals 14 residues. The V end was cut by 4 bases, the J end by 0 bases, with 10 bases between. Germline V lookup: CDR1 MGHRA, CDR2 YSYEKL.

This clonotype showed up just a few times. This rearrangement joins TRBV4-1 to TRBJ2-7; D perhaps matches TRBD2 (5 bases). Germline assignment: CDR1 MGHRA and CDR2 YSYEKL. V was clipped by 2 bases and J by 2 bases, with 16 bases between them. CDR3 length: 16 residues. CDR3 in amino acids: CASSQRPGLQTYEQYF. The CDR3, as DNA: TGCGCCAGCAGCCAAAGACCCGGACTCCAAACCTACGAGCAGTACTTC.

J is TRBJ2-1 and V is TRBV9; TRBD2 agrees at 10 bases. The CDR3 has 16 amino acids. Germline CDR1 is SGDLS and CDR2 is YYNGEE. Losses at the gene ends were 0 bases for V and 7 bases for J; bases not matched to a gene: 7. CDR3: CASSVVGTSVRNEQFF. The DNA of the CDR3 is TGTGCCAGCAGCGTAGTGGGGACTAGCGTACGTAATGAGCAGTTCTTC.

The chain links TRBV10-2 to TRBJ2-7; TRBD1 matches at 8 bases. V shed 6 bases, J shed 2 bases, and the junction held 3 bases outside the gene matches. The CDR3 totals 13 residues. The germline gives CDR1 WSHSY, CDR2 SAAADI. CDR3 residues: CASRNRGTYEQYF. The CDR3 bases are TGCGCCAGCAGGAACAGGGGGACCTACGAGCAGTACTTC.

CDR3 nucleotides: TGCGCCAGCAGCTTGGGTCAACAGGGGGCGGGCTACACCTTC. Its translation: CASSLGQQGAGYTF. The J gene is TRBJ1-2, the V gene TRBV5-1, with TRBD1 identical over 9 bases. CDR3 length: 14 amino acids. CDR1 SGHRS and CDR2 YFSETQ come from the germline V gene. The V and J ends lost 0 bases and 8 bases, in that order; junction bases with no gene match: 5.

In this sample, this clonotype turned up a few times. The chain uses TRBV25-1 and TRBJ2-7; 9 nucleotides agree with TRBD1. The V gene end was trimmed by 2 bases and the J gene end by 4 bases; junction bases not matched to a gene: 9. Germline V gene sequence: CDR1 MGHDK, CDR2 SYGVNS. This CDR3 region has 16 residues. The CDR3 nucleotides read TGTGCCAGCAGTGAACGGGTAAGGACAGGGGTGTACGAGCAGTACTTC. Protein sequence: CASSERVRTGVYEQYF.

For this clonotype: A much larger clonotype is one base distant, so this may be a read error. A read error is likely, as this CDR3 ends without the conserved phenylalanine or tryptophan. This chain links TRBV19 with TRBJ2-1; D remains unclear. The CDR3 has 15 amino acids. Germline V CDR1 and CDR2: LNHDA, SQIVND (reference sequence). V gave up 5 bases and J gave up 2 bases, with 13 bases separating them. The CDR3 nucleotides read TGTGCCAGTAGTCCCACCGGGTTAACCTACAATGAGCAGTTCTTG. Encoded protein: CASSPTGLTYNEQFL.

This clonotype was recorded many times. This sequence joins TRBV7-6 and TRBJ2-1; D call uncertain. The CDR3 runs to 12 residues. The V end lost 1 base, the J end lost 10 bases, and 8 bases lay between the germline ends. Germline lookup yields CDR1 SGHVS and CDR2 FNYEAQ. This CDR3 is CASSLGVGEQFF. The CDR3, as DNA: TGTGCCAGCAGCTTAGGGGTTGGGGAGCAGTTCTTC.

This clonotype has more than one count but fewer than ten. The chain couples TRBV4-3 to TRBJ2-4; weak D call: TRBD1 (5 bases). The CDR3 extends over 16 amino acids. V lost 4 bases to trimming and J lost 6 bases, with 19 bases between them. Germline CDR1 is LGHNA and CDR2 is YSLEER. The CDR3 nucleotides read TGCGCCAGCAGCCTCCAAAGTGTGGGGCAGGGAAACATTCAGTACTTC. Translating gives CASSLQSVGQGNIQYF.

The CDR3 protein is CASVSYSDGGSLHF. DNA for the CDR3: TGTGCCAGCGTCAGCTACAGTGACGGTGGATCCCTCCACTTT. The chain has TRBV2 and TRBJ1-6, with D unclear. The CDR3 extends over 14 amino acids. Germline V gene lookup returns CDR1 SNHLY and CDR2 FYNNEI. The V and J ends lost 8 bases and 14 bases respectively, with 22 bases between them.

The chain has TRBV5-1 and TRBJ2-7; the match to TRBD1 covers 9 bases. The V segment lost 4 bases and the J segment 2 bases; nucleotides outside the gene matches: 13. The CDR3 is 17 residues long. Germline assignment: CDR1 SGHRS and CDR2 YFSETQ. The CDR3 coding sequence is TGCGCCAGCAGCAAGGGACAGGGACATCAAGTGACCTACGAGCAGTACTTC. This codes for CASSKGQGHQVTYEQYF.

This clonotype occurred a few times. The chain recombines TRBV7-9 with TRBJ2-7; 10 bases align to TRBD2. Germline loops: CDR1 SEHNR, CDR2 FQNEAQ (reference sequence). The V segment lost 5 bases and the J segment 1 base; nucleotides outside the gene matches: 2. The CDR3 runs 14 residues. The CDR3 DNA follows: TGTGCCAGCAGCATGACTAGCGGGTCCTACGAGCAGTACTTC. It specifies CASSMTSGSYEQYF.

This clonotype was counted only a few times. V usage is TRBV5-6 and J usage is TRBJ1-2, with unresolved D. The V gene's germline CDR1 is SGHDT and CDR2 YYEEEE. This CDR3 spans 14 amino acids. V was cut by 4 bases and J by 4 bases, with 14 bases left in between. CDR3 region: CASSPFPGPYGYTF. CDR3 bases: TGTGCCAGCAGCCCCTTTCCAGGCCCCTATGGCTACACCTTC.

V and J are TRBV18 and TRBJ2-7; D gene unclear. With 1 base removed from V and 6 bases from J, the gap between germline ends came to 10 bases. CDR1 KGHSH and CDR2 LQKENI come from the germline V gene. This CDR3 is 13 amino acids long. Here the CDR3 reads CASSPLPTTEQYF. The CDR3 coding sequence is TGTGCCAGCTCACCACTCCCCACGACCGAGCAGTACTTC.